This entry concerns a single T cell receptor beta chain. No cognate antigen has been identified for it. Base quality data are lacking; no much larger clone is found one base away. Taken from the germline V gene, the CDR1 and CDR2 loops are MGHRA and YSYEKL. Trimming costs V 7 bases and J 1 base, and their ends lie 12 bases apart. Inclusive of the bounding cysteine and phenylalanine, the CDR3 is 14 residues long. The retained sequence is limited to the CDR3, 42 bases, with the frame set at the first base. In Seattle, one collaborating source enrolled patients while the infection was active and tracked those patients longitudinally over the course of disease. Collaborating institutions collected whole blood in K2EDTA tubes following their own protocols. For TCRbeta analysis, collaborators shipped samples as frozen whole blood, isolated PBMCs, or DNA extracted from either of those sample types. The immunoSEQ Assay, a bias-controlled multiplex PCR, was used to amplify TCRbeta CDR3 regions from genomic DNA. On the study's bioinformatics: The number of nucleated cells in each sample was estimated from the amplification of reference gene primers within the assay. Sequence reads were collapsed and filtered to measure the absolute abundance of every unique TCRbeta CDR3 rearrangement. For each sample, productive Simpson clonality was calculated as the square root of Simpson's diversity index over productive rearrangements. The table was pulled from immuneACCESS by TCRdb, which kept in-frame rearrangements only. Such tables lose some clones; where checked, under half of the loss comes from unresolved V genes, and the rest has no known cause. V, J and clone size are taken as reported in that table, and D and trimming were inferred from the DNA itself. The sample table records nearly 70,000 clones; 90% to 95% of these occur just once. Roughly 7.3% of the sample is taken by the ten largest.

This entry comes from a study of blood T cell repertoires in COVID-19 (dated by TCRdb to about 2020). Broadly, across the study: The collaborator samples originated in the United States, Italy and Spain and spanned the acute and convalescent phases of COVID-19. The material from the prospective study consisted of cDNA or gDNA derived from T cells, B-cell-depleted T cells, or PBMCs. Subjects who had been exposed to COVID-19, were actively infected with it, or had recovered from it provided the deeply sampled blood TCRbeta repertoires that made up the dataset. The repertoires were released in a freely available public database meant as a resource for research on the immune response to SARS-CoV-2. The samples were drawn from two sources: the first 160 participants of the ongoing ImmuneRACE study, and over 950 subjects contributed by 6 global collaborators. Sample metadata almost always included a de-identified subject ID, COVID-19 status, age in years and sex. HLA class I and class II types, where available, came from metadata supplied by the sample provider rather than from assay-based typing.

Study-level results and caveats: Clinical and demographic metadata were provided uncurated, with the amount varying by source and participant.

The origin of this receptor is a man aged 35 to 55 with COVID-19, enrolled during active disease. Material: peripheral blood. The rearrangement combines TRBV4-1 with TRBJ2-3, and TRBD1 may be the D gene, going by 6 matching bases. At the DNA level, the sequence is TGCGCCAGCACCTATGGGGGCGGCACAGATACGCAGTATTTT. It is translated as CASTYGGGTDTQYF.